Sequencing of this T cell receptor (beta chain) was carried out in a study of blood T cell repertoires in COVID-19. Study in general: Both acute and convalescent COVID-19 samples were obtained from the United States, Italy and Spain. PBMCs, B-cell-depleted T cells, or T cells were the source of the cDNA or gDNA that made up the material.

The V gene end was trimmed by 5 bases and the J gene end by 4 bases; junction bases not matched to a gene: 5. The CDR3 sequence is 14 residues long. Germline V lookup: CDR1 SGHTA, CDR2 FQGNSA. The authors' processing: By means of reference gene primer amplification, nucleated cell counts were estimated. The method was immunoSEQ multiplex PCR; TCRdb's version includes in-frame clones alone and lacks a portion of them. V, J and clone size are those of that table, while D and trimming were read from the DNA. This sample has about 230,000 clones, with approximately 83% found just once. The chain employs TRBV7-2 and TRBJ1-3, with 7 bases identical to TRBD1. This receptor was obtained from a man in his forties or fifties with acute or convalescent COVID-19. The sample consisted of peripheral blood. CDR3 loop: CASSRGTVGNTIYF. CDR3 in DNA: TGTGCCAGCAGCCGCGGGACAGTGGGAAACACCATATATTTT.